A selection of T cell receptor beta chains follows, all from one sample in a study of OX40 agonist ivuxolimab in advanced cancers. Profiling relied on immunoSEQ multiplex PCR, and the TCRdb table lists in-frame clones only, not all of them. Found here are about 88,000 clones, 85% to 90% of them singletons; the top ten hold around 0.2%. The sequencing here drew on CD4+ or CD8+ T cells sorted from blood, taken in a trial of the OX40 agonist ivuxolimab. These receptors were obtained from an adult with an advanced solid tumor such as melanoma, head and neck, liver or kidney cancer. The CDR3 runs from the conserved cysteine through the conserved F or W. D genes are given only for firm matches. For some rows the clone size is stated as once, few or many, or as a class when expanded; others skip it.

abundance: NA
d_gene: TRBD1
j_gene: TRBJ2-5
v_gene: TRBV19
CDR3nt: TGTGCCAGTAGCAACCCGGGACAGGGATATGAGACCCAGTACTTC
CDR3aa: CASSNPGQGYETQYF

abundance: once
d_gene: NA
j_gene: TRBJ1-1
v_gene: TRBV11-3
CDR3nt: TGTGCCAGCAGCACCTTAAGCGGTGAAGCTTTCTTT
CDR3aa: CASSTLSGEAFF

abundance: NA
d_gene: NA
j_gene: TRBJ1-2
v_gene: TRBV14
CDR3nt: TGTGCCAGCAGCCAAGGGGCAGGAACGGTCGCTAACTATGGCTACACCTTC
CDR3aa: CASSQGAGTVANYGYTF

abundance: NA
d_gene: NA
j_gene: TRBJ1-2
v_gene: TRBV25-1
CDR3nt: TGTGCCAGCAGCTCCAACCCACGGCTGGGTGGCTACACCTTC
CDR3aa: CASSSNPRLGGYTF

abundance: NA
d_gene: NA
j_gene: TRBJ1-2
v_gene: TRBV2
CDR3nt: TGTGCCAGCAGTCCGGTCGCACACGGGACCTATGGCTACACCTTC
CDR3aa: CASSPVAHGTYGYTF

abundance: NA
d_gene: NA
j_gene: TRBJ2-7
v_gene: TRBV7-2
CDR3nt: TGTGCCAGCAGCCGGACCCGGGCCGGAGGCGAGCAGTACTTC
CDR3aa: CASSRTRAGGEQYF

abundance: NA
d_gene: NA
j_gene: TRBJ1-2
v_gene: TRBV30
CDR3nt: TGTGCCTGGAACAGATCCGGGGGGGGCTTCGGAAAAAATGGCTACACCTTC
CDR3aa: CAWNRSGGGFGKNGYTF

abundance: NA
d_gene: TRBD2
j_gene: TRBJ2-1
v_gene: TRBV28
CDR3nt: TGTGCCAGCAGTCCGAGCGGGAGGGCAAACAATGAGCAGTTCTTC
CDR3aa: CASSPSGRANNEQFF

abundance: few
d_gene: NA
j_gene: TRBJ2-7
v_gene: TRBV19
CDR3nt: TGTGCCAGTAGTATAACAGGCGGGCCCTCCTACGAGCAGTACTTC
CDR3aa: CASSITGGPSYEQYF

abundance: NA
d_gene: TRBD1
j_gene: TRBJ1-3
v_gene: TRBV28
CDR3nt: TGTGCCAGCAGTAGAACAGGGGGCGGAAACACCATATATTTT
CDR3aa: CASSRTGGGNTIYF

abundance: NA
d_gene: NA
j_gene: TRBJ1-1
v_gene: TRBV18
CDR3nt: TGTGCCAGCTCACCTCGGCAATCTGAAGCTTTCTTT
CDR3aa: CASSPRQSEAFF

abundance: NA
d_gene: NA
j_gene: TRBJ1-4
v_gene: TRBV15
CDR3nt: TGTGCCACCAGCAGAATGGGCCCCATTGGTGAAAAACTGTTTTTT
CDR3aa: CATSRMGPIGEKLFF

abundance: NA
d_gene: TRBD1
j_gene: TRBJ1-3
v_gene: TRBV7-9
CDR3nt: TGTGCCAGCAGGATTGGGACAGGTGGAAACACCATATATTTT
CDR3aa: CASRIGTGGNTIYF

abundance: NA
d_gene: NA
j_gene: TRBJ1-2
v_gene: TRBV29-1
CDR3nt: TGCAGCGTTGGGTACTACACCTTC
CDR3aa: CSVGYYTF

abundance: NA
d_gene: NA
j_gene: TRBJ1-5
v_gene: TRBV21-1
CDR3nt: TGTGCCAGCAGCACAACACGAAGGGCTTGCAATCAGCCCCAGCATTTT
CDR3aa: CASSTTRRACNQPQHF

abundance: NA
d_gene: NA
j_gene: TRBJ2-7
v_gene: TRBV5-4
CDR3nt: TGTGCCAGCAACAAGTCTTACAGGGACGAGCAGTACTTC
CDR3aa: CASNKSYRDEQYF

abundance: NA
d_gene: NA
j_gene: TRBJ2-2
v_gene: TRBV11-1
CDR3nt: TGTGCCAGCAGCAGGGACCGGACTACTGCCGGGGAGCTGTTTTTT
CDR3aa: CASSRDRTTAGELFF

abundance: NA
d_gene: NA
j_gene: TRBJ2-5
v_gene: TRBV19
CDR3nt: TGTGCCAGTAGTATTGGGGTCGGATCGGGGGAGACCCAGTACTTC
CDR3aa: CASSIGVGSGETQYF

abundance: NA
d_gene: NA
j_gene: TRBJ2-3
v_gene: TRBV9
CDR3nt: TGTGCCAGCAGCGCAGACCCCGCGGGGGATACGCAGTATTTT
CDR3aa: CASSADPAGDTQYF

abundance: few
d_gene: TRBD1
j_gene: TRBJ1-2
v_gene: TRBV2
CDR3nt: TGTGCCAGCAGTCTCCAGGGGGCACGGGGCTACACCTTC
CDR3aa: CASSLQGARGYTF

abundance: NA
d_gene: NA
j_gene: TRBJ1-2
v_gene: TRBV5-1
CDR3nt: TGCGCCAGCAGCGTACAGGACAGTTCTAACTATGGCTACACCTTC
CDR3aa: CASSVQDSSNYGYTF

abundance: NA
d_gene: NA
j_gene: TRBJ1-2
v_gene: TRBV7-2
CDR3nt: TGTGCCAGCAGCTTTTATATGGGCGCTTATGGCTACACCTTC
CDR3aa: CASSFYMGAYGYTF

abundance: NA
d_gene: NA
j_gene: TRBJ1-6
v_gene: TRBV7-6
CDR3nt: TGTGCCAGCAGCTTAGATCTGGACAGTTTATCACCCCTCCACTTT
CDR3aa: CASSLDLDSLSPLHF

abundance: NA
d_gene: NA
j_gene: TRBJ1-1
v_gene: TRBV7-8
CDR3nt: TGTGCCAGCAGCTTAGCCAGGTTCGGGGACACTGAAGCTTTCTTT
CDR3aa: CASSLARFGDTEAFF